The rows below give T cell receptor beta chains drawn from one sample of a study of cytomegalovirus exposure and HLA in healthy donors. Assay used: immunoSEQ multiplex PCR; TCRdb lists only in-frame clones, some missing. The data hold more than 140,000 clones, with roughly four fifths observed a single time. Material for sequencing was PBMCs. The receptors here all came from a female donor in good health and CMV-seronegative. The CDR3 runs from the conserved cysteine through the conserved F or W. D genes are given only for firm matches. Size is stated for part of the rows, as once, few or many counts, or as a class when the clone is expanded.

len,v_gene,abundance,d_gene,j_gene,CDR3aa,CDR3nt
15,TRBV4-1,-,-,TRBJ2-3,CASSQEIRGTDTQYF,TGCGCCAGCAGCCAGGAGATCCGGGGCACAGATACGCAGTATTTT
17,TRBV5-1,-,-,TRBJ2-7,CASSSRDRDFSLYEQYF,TGCGCCAGCAGCTCGCGGGACAGAGATTTTTCGCTCTACGAGCAGTACTTC
13,TRBV19,-,TRBD1,TRBJ2-1,CASWTGGVQEQFF,TGTGCCAGCTGGACAGGGGGTGTGCAGGAGCAGTTCTTC
14,TRBV6-1,once,-,TRBJ1-2,CASSGQGKHYGYTF,TGTGCCAGCAGTGGGCAGGGGAAGCACTATGGCTACACCTTC
16,TRBV5-1,-,-,TRBJ2-7,CASSPVGGSHSYEQYF,TGCGCCAGCAGCCCTGTTGGGGGGTCTCACTCCTACGAGCAGTACTTC
14,TRBV7-6,-,TRBD1,TRBJ2-7,CASSPGDRAYEQYF,TGTGCCAGCAGCCCCGGGGACAGGGCCTACGAGCAGTACTTC
15,TRBV18,-,-,TRBJ2-7,CASSPNSGLTYEQYF,TGTGCCAGCTCACCCAACTCGGGACTCACCTACGAGCAGTACTTC
14,TRBV6-5,-,TRBD1,TRBJ2-7,CASSHPGQSIEQYF,TGTGCCAGCAGTCACCCGGGACAGTCGATTGAGCAGTACTTC
12,TRBV30,-,TRBD1,TRBJ1-2,CAWTRDSYGYTF,TGTGCCTGGACCCGGGACAGCTATGGCTACACCTTC
13,TRBV5-8,-,-,TRBJ2-7,CASSQRNSYEQYF,TGTGCCAGCAGCCAACGAAACAGCTACGAGCAGTACTTC
15,TRBV6-5,-,-,TRBJ2-7,CASTPAGRGRYEQYF,TGTGCCAGCACCCCCGCTGGGAGGGGGAGATACGAGCAGTACTTC
14,TRBV11-1,-,-,TRBJ1-2,CASSFPVSLDGYTF,TGTGCCAGCAGCTTTCCGGTTAGCTTGGATGGCTACACCTTC
17,TRBV4-1,-,-,TRBJ2-1,CASSQDLGGLPYNEQFF,TGCGCCAGCAGCCAAGATCTCGGCGGCCTTCCCTACAATGAGCAGTTCTTC
14,TRBV29-1,-,TRBD1,TRBJ2-2,CSAYRGIVTGELFF,TGCAGCGCCTACAGGGGTATAGTCACCGGGGAGCTGTTTTTT
15,TRBV19,-,-,TRBJ1-1,CASSIYPGTDTEAFF,TGTGCCAGTAGTATTTACCCAGGCACGGACACTGAAGCTTTCTTT
13,TRBV12-5,-,-,TRBJ2-3,CASGLTQSDTQYF,TGTGCTAGTGGTTTGACCCAGTCAGATACGCAGTATTTT
15,TRBV11-2,-,TRBD2,TRBJ2-1,CASAAGSGSHNEQFF,TGTGCCAGCGCGGCGGGCAGCGGGAGCCACAATGAGCAGTTCTTC
12,TRBV19,-,-,TRBJ1-1,CASSLRGGQAFF,TGTGCCAGTAGTCTGAGGGGGGGGCAAGCTTTCTTT
17,TRBV5-6,-,TRBD1,TRBJ1-5,CASSLGRRTGDNQPQHF,TGTGCCAGCAGCTTGGGTCGGCGGACAGGGGACAATCAGCCCCAGCATTTT
12,TRBV5-1,-,-,TRBJ1-1,CASSLSYSEAFF,TGCGCCAGCAGCTTGTCGTACAGTGAAGCTTTCTTT
15,TRBV9,-,TRBD1,TRBJ2-7,CASSVAGQETYEQYF,TGTGCCAGCAGCGTAGCTGGACAGGAGACCTACGAGCAGTACTTC
13,TRBV5-6,-,TRBD1,TRBJ2-5,CASSKTGLKTQYF,TGTGCCAGCAGCAAGACAGGGCTAAAGACCCAGTACTTC
15,TRBV6-4,-,-,TRBJ2-7,CANQLGAAGSYEQYF,TGTGCCAACCAACTCGGGGCAGCGGGCTCCTACGAGCAGTACTTC
12,TRBV7-9,-,-,TRBJ1-6,CASSLTNSPLHF,TGTGCCAGCAGCTTAACAAATTCACCCCTCCACTTT
15,TRBV19,-,TRBD1,TRBJ2-1,CASSIGQGAINEQFF,TGTGCCAGTAGTATCGGGCAGGGGGCAATCAATGAGCAGTTCTTC
14,TRBV6-1,-,TRBD2,TRBJ2-5,CASSDAGGRETQYF,TGTGCCAGCAGTGACGCGGGGGGCCGGGAGACCCAGTACTTC
12,TRBV7-9,-,-,TRBJ1-5,CASSLAGQPQHF,TGTGCCAGCAGCTTAGCCGGTCAGCCCCAGCATTTT
14,TRBV29-1,once,-,TRBJ1-1,CSVEGQPLNTEAFF,TGCAGCGTTGAAGGACAGCCCCTGAACACTGAAGCTTTCTTT
17,TRBV5-1,few,TRBD2,TRBJ2-3,CASSLSGSGGPTDTQYF,TGCGCCAGCAGCCTATCGGGGAGCGGGGGGCCCACAGATACGCAGTATTTT
16,TRBV7-2,-,TRBD2,TRBJ2-5,CASSFTASGVQETQYF,TGTGCCAGCAGCTTTACGGCTAGCGGCGTCCAAGAGACCCAGTACTTC
17,TRBV12-5,-,TRBD1,TRBJ1-5,CASGLVLGQSSNQPQHF,TGTGCTAGTGGTTTGGTACTGGGACAGTCTAGCAATCAGCCCCAGCATTTT
17,TRBV7-9,-,TRBD1,TRBJ2-6,CASSSGTAPSGANVLTF,TGTGCCAGCAGCTCGGGGACAGCTCCCTCTGGGGCCAACGTCCTGACTTTC
15,TRBV2,-,-,TRBJ1-3,CASSDQQVSGNTIYF,TGTGCCAGCAGTGATCAACAGGTCTCTGGAAACACCATATATTTT
13,TRBV9,-,-,TRBJ1-3,CASSDSSGNTIYF,TGTGCCAGCAGTGACAGCTCTGGAAACACCATATATTTT
16,TRBV5-6,-,TRBD1,TRBJ2-2,CASSLGRQGYTGELFF,TGTGCCAGCAGCTTGGGACGACAGGGTTATACCGGGGAGCTGTTTTTT
17,TRBV5-4,-,-,TRBJ1-5,CASSFGEGGRGGQPQHF,TGTGCCAGCAGCTTTGGCGAGGGGGGGCGCGGGGGTCAGCCCCAGCATTTT
11,TRBV27,-,-,TRBJ2-7,CASTQYHEQYF,TGTGCCAGCACCCAGTATCACGAGCAGTACTTC
16,TRBV6-6,-,TRBD1,TRBJ2-7,CASHRFGQGVRYEQYF,TGTGCCAGCCACCGATTCGGACAGGGTGTAAGATACGAGCAGTACTTC
12,TRBV7-9,-,-,TRBJ2-5,CASSLRQETQYF,TGTGCCAGCAGCCTGCGGCAAGAGACCCAGTACTTC
16,TRBV21-1,-,-,TRBJ2-7,CASSKLAGGTPHEQYF,TGTGCCAGCAGCAAACTAGCGGGAGGCACTCCCCACGAGCAGTACTTC
15,TRBV2,once,-,TRBJ2-2,CANDPRQMNTGELFF,TGTGCCAACGACCCTCGACAGATGAACACCGGGGAGCTGTTTTTT
14,TRBV19,-,-,TRBJ1-1,CASRGLEGPTEAFF,TGTGCCAGTAGGGGACTTGAGGGGCCCACTGAAGCTTTCTTT
15,TRBV27,once,-,TRBJ1-3,CASSPNGGSGNTIYF,TGTGCCAGCAGCCCAAACGGGGGCTCTGGAAACACCATATATTTT
15,TRBV7-9,few,TRBD1,TRBJ2-3,CASSLETGNTDTQYF,TGTGCCAGCAGCTTAGAGACAGGGAACACAGATACGCAGTATTTT
17,TRBV27,-,-,TRBJ2-6,CASSAIPPSSGANVLTF,TGTGCCAGCAGTGCCATTCCACCGAGCTCTGGGGCCAACGTCCTGACTTTC
15,TRBV7-3,-,TRBD2,TRBJ2-1,CASSSSGGAANEQFF,TGTGCCAGCAGCTCTAGCGGGGGGGCCGCAAATGAGCAGTTCTTC
12,TRBV10-3,-,TRBD1,TRBJ2-1,CAIRGQANEQFF,TGTGCCATCAGGGGACAGGCTAATGAGCAGTTCTTC
13,TRBV29-1,-,-,TRBJ1-5,CSVVSGGNQPQHF,TGCAGCGTGGTCAGTGGAGGCAATCAGCCCCAGCATTTT
12,TRBV19,-,-,TRBJ2-1,CASSIGTQNKFF,TGTGCCAGTAGTATCGGGACACAGAATAAGTTCTTC
13,TRBV11-2,-,TRBD1,TRBJ1-1,CASSLGDRAEAFF,TGTGCCAGCAGCCTGGGGGACAGGGCTGAAGCTTTCTTT
15,TRBV15,-,-,TRBJ1-2,CATSRDSRDSFGYTF,TGTGCCACCAGCAGAGATTCCAGGGACTCGTTTGGCTACACCTTC
15,TRBV19,-,TRBD1,TRBJ2-5,CASSTLGQGMETQYF,TGTGCCAGTAGTACCCTCGGACAGGGGATGGAGACCCAGTACTTC
15,TRBV5-1,-,-,TRBJ2-1,CASSLIGVQYNEQFF,TGCGCCAGCAGCCTAATCGGGGTTCAATACAATGAGCAGTTCTTC
13,TRBV6-1,few,TRBD1,TRBJ2-7,CASRPGQGPEQYF,TGTGCCAGCAGACCGGGACAGGGGCCCGAGCAGTACTTC
14,TRBV27,-,TRBD1,TRBJ1-2,CASTPGQGAYGYTF,TGTGCCAGCACACCGGGACAGGGGGCCTATGGCTACACCTTC
16,TRBV7-2,-,-,TRBJ2-6,CASSLAEVSGANVLTF,TGTGCCAGCAGCTTAGCGGAGGTCTCTGGGGCCAACGTCCTGACTTTC
11,TRBV30,-,-,TRBJ1-2,CASQGRNGYTF,TGTGCTTCCCAAGGGAGGAATGGCTACACCTTC